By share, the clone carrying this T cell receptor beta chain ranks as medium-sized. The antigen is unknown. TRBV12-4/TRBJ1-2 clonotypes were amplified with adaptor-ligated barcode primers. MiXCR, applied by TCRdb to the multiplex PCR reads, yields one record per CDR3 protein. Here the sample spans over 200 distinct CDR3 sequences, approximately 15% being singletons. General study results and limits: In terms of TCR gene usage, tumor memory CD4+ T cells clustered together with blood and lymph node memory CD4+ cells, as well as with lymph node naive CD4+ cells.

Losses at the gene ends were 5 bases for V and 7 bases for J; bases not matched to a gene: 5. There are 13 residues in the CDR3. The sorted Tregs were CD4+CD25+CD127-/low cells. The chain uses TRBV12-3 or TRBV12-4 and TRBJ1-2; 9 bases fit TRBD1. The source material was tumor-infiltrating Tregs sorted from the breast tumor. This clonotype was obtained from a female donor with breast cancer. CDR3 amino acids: CASSPGQGLGYTF. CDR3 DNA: TGTGCCAGCAGTCCGGGACAGGGTCTTGGCTACACCTTC.